Below, 20 T cell receptor beta chains from the same sample are listed, as sequenced in a study of blood T cell repertoires in COVID-19 (TCRdb year 2020). Library preparation employed the immunoSEQ multiplex PCR assay. What TCRdb holds here is the immuneACCESS table cut down to in-frame rearrangements. Part of the clones is not present; checked against another copy, under half of the missing clones reflect an unresolved V gene, and the others are unexplained. The sample yields 110,000 to 150,000 clones; approximately 84% were counted once. The ten largest make up 40% to 55% of the sample. Material for sequencing was peripheral blood. All receptors derive from a human donor in a cohort sampled during active COVID-19.

This chain connects TRBV2 to TRBJ1-4, with 10 bases lining up with TRBD1. Germline V gene sequence: CDR1 SNHLY, CDR2 FYNNEI. The junction had 6 bases not matched to a gene; V was cut back by 6 bases and J by 8 bases. The CDR3 consists of 14 residues. The CDR3 DNA reads as TGTGCCAGCAGCTTACCGGGACAGGGGGAAAAACTGTTTTTT. Its protein product is CASSLPGQGEKLFF.

V is TRBV11-2 and J is TRBJ2-1, with D perhaps TRBD2 (6 bases). CDR1 and CDR2 (germline): SGHAT, FQNNGV. V lost 1 base to trimming and J lost 4 bases, with 17 bases between them. The CDR3 is 17 amino acids. CDR3 bases: TGTGCCAGCAGCTTAGTTGTGACGGGAGTACCATACAATGAGCAGTTCTTC. Its translation is CASSLVVTGVPYNEQFF.

The rearrangement links TRBV3-1 (or the pseudogene TRBV3-2) to TRBJ2-1; D unclear. Trimming removed 9 bases from V and 11 bases from J, with 8 bases in between. Germline values: CDR1 LGHDT, CDR2 YNNKEL (reference sequence). There are 9 residues in the CDR3. Here the CDR3 reads CASIAQQFF. In DNA form, the CDR3 reads TGTGCCAGTATAGCCCAGCAGTTCTTC.

The chain couples TRBV18 to TRBJ2-1; 8 bases fit TRBD2. The germline V gene has CDR1 KGHSH and CDR2 LQKENI. V trimming: 4 bases; J trimming: 5 bases; junction bases outside the gene matches: 4. The CDR3 has 14 amino acids. The CDR3 region is CASSLSGGHNEQFF. In nucleotides, the CDR3 is TGTGCCAGCTCACTGAGCGGGGGACACAATGAGCAGTTCTTC.

This clone was seen a single time. The chain is built from TRBV6-6 and TRBJ1-5; tentatively, D is TRBD1 (5 bases). V shed 5 bases and J shed 4 bases, with 21 bases lying between them. The CDR3 length is 17 residues. CDR1 is MNHNY and CDR2 is SVGAGI in the germline V gene (reference sequence). CDR3 DNA sequence: TGTGCCAGCAGTCTAGCTCATCGCGGGACGCAAAATCAGCCCCAGCATTTT. Its translation is CASSLAHRGTQNQPQHF.

The chain is built from TRBV3-1 (or the pseudogene TRBV3-2) and TRBJ1-1; possibly TRBD1 for D (5 bases). This CDR3 has 14 amino acids. Trimming left V 0 bases short and J 3 bases short, with 8 bases between. Germline V CDR1 and CDR2: LGHDT, YNNKEL (reference sequence). CDR3 sequence (DNA): TGTGCCAGCAGCCAAGATATCAGGGACACTGAAGCTTTCTTT. Protein: CASSQDIRDTEAFF.

The table lists this clone with a count of one. The V call is TRBV2, the J call TRBJ2-1; 11 nucleotides line up with TRBD2. Trimming took 7 bases from V and 8 from J; bases not matched to a gene: 19. The CDR3 is made up of 18 amino acids. Germline V lookup: CDR1 SNHLY, CDR2 FYNNEI. The CDR3 nucleotides are TGTGCCAGCAAGAAACTAGCGGGAGAAACGCCTCGTCTCGATGAGCAGTTCTTC. It encodes CASKKLAGETPRLDEQFF. Full variable domain (missing parts from reference TRBV2 and TRBJ2-1): EPEVTQTPSHQVTQMGQEVILRCVPISNHLYFYWYRQILGQKVEFLVSFYNNEISEKSEIFDDQFSVERPDGSNFTLKIRSTKLEDSAMYFCASKKLAGETPRLDEQFFGPGTRLTVL.

This CDR3 reads CASSQTLTGLTEQYF. The CDR3 DNA sequence: TGTGCCAGCAGCCAAACCTTGACAGGATTGACTGAGCAGTACTTC. This chain links TRBV16 with TRBJ2-7, with D tentatively TRBD1 (6 bases). In germline, CDR1 is KGHSY, CDR2 FQNENV. V was clipped by 2 bases and J by 7 bases, with 18 bases between them. This CDR3 has 15 residues.

The V gene is TRBV5-6, the J gene TRBJ1-2, with 8 nucleotides matching TRBD1. The V segment lost 3 bases and the J segment 11 bases; nucleotides outside the gene matches: 18. This CDR3 has 16 residues. Germline assignment: CDR1 SGHDT and CDR2 YYEEEE. CDR3 sequence (DNA): TGTGCCAGCAGCTCGCCCGGACAGGGTGTGCTAGTCGGGTACACCTTC. Translation: CASSSPGQGVLVGYTF.

Comments on this clone: The germline gene is not matched at one end of the junction; a read error may be the cause. J is TRBJ1-1 and V is TRBV29-1, with D perhaps matching TRBD1 (5 bases). Germline V gene data show CDR1 as SQVTM and CDR2 as ANQGSEA. This CDR3 region has 8 residues. CDR3 residues: CSDEGLVF. The CDR3, as DNA: TGCAGCGACGAGGGACTGGTCTTT.

The J gene is TRBJ1-6, the V gene TRBV6-1; 9 bases line up with TRBD1. Germline V CDR1 and CDR2: MNHNS, SASEGT. With V trimmed by 2 bases and J by 6 bases, 5 bases remained unmatched. This CDR3 is 16 amino acids long. CDR3 residues: CASSEQPGQGNSPLHF. The CDR3 DNA is TGTGCCAGCAGTGAACAGCCGGGACAGGGTAATTCACCCCTCCACTTT.

The gene calls are TRBV5-1 and TRBJ2-7, with D perhaps matching TRBD1 (6 bases). Trimming took off 2 bases at V and 5 bases at J, with 11 bases between the two ends. Germline V gene data show CDR1 as SGHRS and CDR2 as YFSETQ. The CDR3 runs to 13 residues. The CDR3 region is CASSLNRDHEQYF. CDR3 coding DNA: TGCGCCAGCAGCTTAAACAGGGACCACGAGCAGTACTTC.

The chain couples TRBV10-3 to TRBJ1-3; D gene ambiguous. Trimming pared 6 bases from V and 0 bases from J, leaving 6 bases between. CDR1 is ENHRY, CDR2 SYGVKD, per germline. This CDR3 spans 13 amino acids. In nucleotides, the CDR3 is TGTGCCATCAGGGCCGACTCTGGAAACACCATATATTTT. The encoded protein is CAIRADSGNTIYF.

The genes are TRBV19 and TRBJ2-1; possibly TRBD2 for D (6 bases). Germline V lookup: CDR1 LNHDA, CDR2 SQIVND (reference sequence). V was shortened by 6 bases and J by 8 bases, with 20 bases between the two germline ends. The CDR3 runs 15 residues. CDR3 in amino acids: CASRGSGTLWDEQFF. The CDR3 DNA reads as TGTGCCAGTAGGGGATCCGGGACTCTATGGGATGAGCAGTTCTTC.

In regard to this clone: Other DNA sequences in the sample encode the same CDR3. The CDR3 is CASSLTGSYNEQFF. The CDR3 DNA reads TGTGCCAGCAGCTTGACAGGGTCCTACAATGAGCAGTTCTTC. This chain links TRBV7-2 with TRBJ2-1, with 7 bases that match TRBD1. CDR1 is SGHTA, CDR2 FQGNSA, per germline. The CDR3 runs 14 residues. V shed 3 bases, J shed 1 base, and the junction held 0 bases outside the gene matches.

The chain combines TRBV11-3 with TRBJ2-4; 10 bases agree with TRBD1. Per the germline V gene, CDR1 is SGHNT and CDR2 is YENEEA. The CDR3 is 16 residues long. With 4 bases clipped from V and 0 bases from J, the junction kept 3 bases outside the gene matches. CDR3 region: CASSSGQGEAKNIQYF. DNA of the CDR3: TGTGCCAGCAGCTCCGGACAGGGGGAAGCCAAAAACATTCAGTACTTC.

The CDR3 region is CASSVTGGGTEAFF. Here the CDR3 DNA reads TGTGCCAGTAGTGTCACAGGGGGCGGCACTGAAGCTTTCTTT. V is TRBV19 and J is TRBJ1-1; 9 nucleotides agree with TRBD1. V was clipped by 5 bases and J by 4 bases; unmatched bases: 5. The CDR3 spans 14 residues. Germline V gives CDR1 LNHDA, CDR2 SQIVND (reference sequence).

The V gene is TRBV10-3, the J gene TRBJ1-5; D is undetermined. The length of the CDR3 is 13 residues. Trimming took 4 bases from V and 1 from J, leaving 5 bases between them. Germline loops: CDR1 ENHRY, CDR2 SYGVKD. The CDR3 nucleotides read TGTGCCATCAGTGCTGAGAGCAATCAGCCCCAGCATTTT. Residues: CAISAESNQPQHF.

The chain employs TRBV7-2 and TRBJ2-2; a possible D gene is TRBD2 (6 bases). The CDR3 sequence is 15 residues long. Germline-derived CDR1 and CDR2 are SGHTA and FQGNSA. V lost 1 base and J lost 5, with 11 bases in between. CDR3 protein: CASSLGGTATGELFF. In DNA form, the CDR3 reads TGTGCCAGCAGCTTAGGCGGGACGGCGACCGGGGAGCTGTTTTTT.

The chain combines TRBV19 with TRBJ1-2, with D tentatively TRBD1 (5 bases). The CDR3 loop spans 14 amino acids. Germline V gene lookup returns CDR1 LNHDA and CDR2 SQIVND (reference sequence). Trimming removed 8 bases at V and 3 bases at J, with 16 bases between. The CDR3 sequence is CASATRPRDYGYTF. CDR3 coding DNA: TGTGCCAGTGCGACTCGCCCCAGGGACTATGGCTACACCTTC.